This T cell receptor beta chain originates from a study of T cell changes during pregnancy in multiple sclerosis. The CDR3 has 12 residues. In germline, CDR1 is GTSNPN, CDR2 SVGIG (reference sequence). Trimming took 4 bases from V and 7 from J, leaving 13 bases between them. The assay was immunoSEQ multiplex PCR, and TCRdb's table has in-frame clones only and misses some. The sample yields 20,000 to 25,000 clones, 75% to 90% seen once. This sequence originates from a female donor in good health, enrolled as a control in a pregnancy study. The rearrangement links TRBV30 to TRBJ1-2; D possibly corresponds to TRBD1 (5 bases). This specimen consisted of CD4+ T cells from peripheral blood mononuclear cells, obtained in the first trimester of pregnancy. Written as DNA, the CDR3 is TGTGCCTGGAATGGACAAGGATCTGGCTACACCTTC. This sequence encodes CAWNGQGSGYTF.